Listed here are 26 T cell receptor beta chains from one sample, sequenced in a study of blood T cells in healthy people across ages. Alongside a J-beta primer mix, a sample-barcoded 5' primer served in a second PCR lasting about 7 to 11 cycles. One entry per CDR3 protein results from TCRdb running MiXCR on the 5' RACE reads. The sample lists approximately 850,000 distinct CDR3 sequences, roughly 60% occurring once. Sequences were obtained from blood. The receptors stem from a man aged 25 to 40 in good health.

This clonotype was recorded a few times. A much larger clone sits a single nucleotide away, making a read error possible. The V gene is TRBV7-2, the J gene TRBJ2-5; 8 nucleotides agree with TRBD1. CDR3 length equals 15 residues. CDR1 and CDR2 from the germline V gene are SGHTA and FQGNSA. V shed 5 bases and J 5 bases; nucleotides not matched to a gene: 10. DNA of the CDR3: TGTGCCAGCAGCCCACAGGACAGGGTTCGGGAGACCCAGTACTTC. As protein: CASSPQDRVRETQYF.

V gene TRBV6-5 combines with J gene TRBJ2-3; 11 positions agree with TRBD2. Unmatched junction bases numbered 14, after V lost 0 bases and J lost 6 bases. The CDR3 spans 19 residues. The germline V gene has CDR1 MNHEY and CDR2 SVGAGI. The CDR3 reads CASSYSTAGSGGAGDTQYF. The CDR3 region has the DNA TGTGCCAGCAGTTACTCGACGGCCGGTAGCGGGGGGGCAGGGGATACGCAGTATTTT.

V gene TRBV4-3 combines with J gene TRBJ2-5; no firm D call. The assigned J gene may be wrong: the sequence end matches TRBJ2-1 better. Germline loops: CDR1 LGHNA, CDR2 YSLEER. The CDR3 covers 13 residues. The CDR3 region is CASSQEGSSEQFF. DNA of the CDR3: TGCGCCAGCAGCCAAGAGGGATCCAGTGAGCAGTTCTTC.

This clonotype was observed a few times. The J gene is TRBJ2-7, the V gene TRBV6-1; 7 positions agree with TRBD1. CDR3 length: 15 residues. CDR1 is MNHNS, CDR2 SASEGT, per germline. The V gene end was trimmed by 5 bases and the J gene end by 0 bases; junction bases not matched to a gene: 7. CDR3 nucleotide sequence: TGTGCCAGCAGTTCCACAGGGGACCGCTCCTACGAGCAGTACTTC. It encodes CASSSTGDRSYEQYF.

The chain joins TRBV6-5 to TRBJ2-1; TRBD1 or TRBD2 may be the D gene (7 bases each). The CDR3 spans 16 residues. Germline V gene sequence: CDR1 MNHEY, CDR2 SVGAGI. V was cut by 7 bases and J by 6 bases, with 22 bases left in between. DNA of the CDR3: TGTGCCAGCAAGAACATCCCAGGGGGAGGGCGCAATGAGCAGTTCTTC. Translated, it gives CASKNIPGGGRNEQFF.

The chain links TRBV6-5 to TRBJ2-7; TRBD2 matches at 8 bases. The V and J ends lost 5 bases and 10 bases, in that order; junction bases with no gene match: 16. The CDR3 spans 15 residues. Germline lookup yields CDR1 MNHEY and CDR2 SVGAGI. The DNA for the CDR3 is TGTGCCAGCAGTCCCCGCGCGCGGGGGGCAAGTGTTCAGTACTTC. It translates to CASSPRARGASVQYF.

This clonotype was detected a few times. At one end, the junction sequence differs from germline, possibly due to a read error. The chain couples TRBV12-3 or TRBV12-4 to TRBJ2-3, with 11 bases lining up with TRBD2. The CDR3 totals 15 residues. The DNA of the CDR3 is TGTGCCAGCACTTTAGCGGGAGGGAGCACAGATACGCAGTATTTT. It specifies CASTLAGGSTDTQYF.

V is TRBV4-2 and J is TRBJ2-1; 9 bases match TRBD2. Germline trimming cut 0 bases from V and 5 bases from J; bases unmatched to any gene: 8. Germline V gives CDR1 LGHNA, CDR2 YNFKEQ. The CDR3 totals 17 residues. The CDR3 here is CASSQDGGTSINNEQFF. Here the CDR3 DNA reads TGTGCCAGCAGCCAAGATGGGGGGACTAGCATCAACAATGAGCAGTTCTTC.

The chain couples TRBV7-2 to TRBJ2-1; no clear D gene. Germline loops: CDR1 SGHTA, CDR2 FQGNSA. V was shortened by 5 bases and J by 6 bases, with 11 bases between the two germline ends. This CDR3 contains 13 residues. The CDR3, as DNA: TGTGCCAGCAGCCCTTGGACGAGCAATGAGCAGTTCTTC. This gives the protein CASSPWTSNEQFF.

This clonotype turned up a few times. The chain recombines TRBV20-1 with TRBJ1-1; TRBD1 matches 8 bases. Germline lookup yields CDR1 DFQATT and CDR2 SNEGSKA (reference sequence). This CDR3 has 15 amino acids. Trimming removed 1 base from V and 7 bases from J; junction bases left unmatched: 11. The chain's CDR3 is CSARVTTGTGLEAFF. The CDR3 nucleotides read TGCAGTGCTAGAGTCACTACCGGGACAGGACTTGAAGCTTTCTTT.

CDR3 loop: CASSFHDSTGELFF. In DNA, the CDR3 is TGTGCCAGCAGCTTTCATGACAGCACCGGGGAGCTGTTTTTT. The J gene is TRBJ2-2, the V gene TRBV7-6, with D possibly TRBD1 on 5 matching bases. This CDR3 contains 14 residues. The germline gives CDR1 SGHVS, CDR2 FNYEAQ. V lost 3 bases to trimming and J lost 4 bases, with 9 bases between them.

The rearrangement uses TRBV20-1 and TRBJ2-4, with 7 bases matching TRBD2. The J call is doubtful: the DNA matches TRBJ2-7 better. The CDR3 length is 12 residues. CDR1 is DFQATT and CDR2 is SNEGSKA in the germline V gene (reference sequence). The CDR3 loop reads CSANGREGEQYF. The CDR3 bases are TGCAGTGCCAACGGCAGGGAGGGCGAGCAGTACTTC.

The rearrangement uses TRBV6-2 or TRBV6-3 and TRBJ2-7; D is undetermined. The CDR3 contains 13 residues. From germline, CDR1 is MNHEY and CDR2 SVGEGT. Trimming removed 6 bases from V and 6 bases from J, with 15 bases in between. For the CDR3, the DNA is TGTGCCAGCAGCCCCCTTACGAACTCCGAGCAGTACTTC. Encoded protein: CASSPLTNSEQYF.

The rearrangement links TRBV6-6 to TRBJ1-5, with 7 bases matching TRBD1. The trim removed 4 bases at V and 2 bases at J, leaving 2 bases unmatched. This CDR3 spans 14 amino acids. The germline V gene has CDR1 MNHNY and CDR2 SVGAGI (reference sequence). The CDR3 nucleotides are TGTGCCAGCAGTTTTACAGGGGGCAATCAGCCCCAGCATTTT. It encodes CASSFTGGNQPQHF.

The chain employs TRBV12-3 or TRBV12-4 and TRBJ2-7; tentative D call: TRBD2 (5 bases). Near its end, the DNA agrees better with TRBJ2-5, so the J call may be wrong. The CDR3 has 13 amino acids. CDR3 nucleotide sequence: TGTGCCAGCAGTTTAGTACTAGTTGGGACCCAGTACTTC. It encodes CASSLVLVGTQYF.

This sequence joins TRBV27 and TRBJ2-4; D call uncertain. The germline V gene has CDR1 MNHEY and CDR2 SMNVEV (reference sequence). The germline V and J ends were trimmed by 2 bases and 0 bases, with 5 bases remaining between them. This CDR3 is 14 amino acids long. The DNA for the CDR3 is TGTGCCAGCAGTTTAGGTTCAGCCAAAAACATTCAGTACTTC. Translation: CASSLGSAKNIQYF.

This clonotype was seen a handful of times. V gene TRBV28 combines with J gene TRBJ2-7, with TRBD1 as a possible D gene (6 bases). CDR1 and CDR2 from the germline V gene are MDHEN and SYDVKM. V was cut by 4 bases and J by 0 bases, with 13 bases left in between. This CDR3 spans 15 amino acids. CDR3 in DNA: TGTGCCAGCAGTTCCACTGACAGGCCCTCCTACGAGCAGTACTTC. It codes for CASSSTDRPSYEQYF. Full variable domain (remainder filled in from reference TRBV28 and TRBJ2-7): DVKVTQSSRYLVKRTGEKVFLECVQDMDHENMFWYRQDPGLGLRLIYFSYDVKMKEKGDIPEGYSVSREKKERFSLILESASTNQTSMYLCASSSTDRPSYEQYFGPGTRLTVT.

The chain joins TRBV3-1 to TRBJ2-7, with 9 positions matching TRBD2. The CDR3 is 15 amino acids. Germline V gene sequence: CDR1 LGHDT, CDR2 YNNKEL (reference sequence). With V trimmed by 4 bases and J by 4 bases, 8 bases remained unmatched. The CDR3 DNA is TGTGCCAGCAGCCTGGGACTAGCCGATGCATACGAGCAGTACTTC. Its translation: CASSLGLADAYEQYF.

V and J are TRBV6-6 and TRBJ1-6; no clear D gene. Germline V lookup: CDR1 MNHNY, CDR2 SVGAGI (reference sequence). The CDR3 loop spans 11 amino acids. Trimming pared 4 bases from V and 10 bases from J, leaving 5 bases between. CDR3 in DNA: TGTGCCAGCAGTTTGGGGTCACCCCTCCACTTT. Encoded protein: CASSLGSPLHF.

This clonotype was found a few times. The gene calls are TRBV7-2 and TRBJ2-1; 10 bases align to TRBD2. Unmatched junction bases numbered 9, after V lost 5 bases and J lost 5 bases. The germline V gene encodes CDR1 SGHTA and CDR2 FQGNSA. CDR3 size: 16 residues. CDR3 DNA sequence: TGTGCCAGCAGCCCGGATAGCGGGGGGCCCCACAATGAGCAGTTCTTC. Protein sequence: CASSPDSGGPHNEQFF.

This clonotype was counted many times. Here the CDR3 DNA reads TGTGCCAGCAGCGGGGGGGGGACAGGATACAATGAGCAGTTCTTC. This gives the protein CASSGGGTGYNEQFF. V gene TRBV7-2 combines with J gene TRBJ2-1, with TRBD1 as a possible D gene (8 bases). The CDR3 totals 15 residues. From germline, CDR1 is SGHTA and CDR2 FQGNSA. The germline V and J ends were trimmed by 5 bases and 4 bases, with 15 bases remaining between them.

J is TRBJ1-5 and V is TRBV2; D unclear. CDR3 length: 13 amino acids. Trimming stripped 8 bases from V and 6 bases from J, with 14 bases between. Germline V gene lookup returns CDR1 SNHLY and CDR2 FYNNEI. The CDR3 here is CASVRDKGQPQHF. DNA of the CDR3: TGTGCCAGCGTGAGGGATAAGGGTCAGCCCCAGCATTTT.

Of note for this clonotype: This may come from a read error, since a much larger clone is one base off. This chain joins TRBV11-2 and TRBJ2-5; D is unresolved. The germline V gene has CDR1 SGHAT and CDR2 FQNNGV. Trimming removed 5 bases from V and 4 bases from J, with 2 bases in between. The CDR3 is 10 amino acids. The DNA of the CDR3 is TGTGCCAGCAGCCCAGAGACCCAGTACTTC. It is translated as CASSPETQYF.

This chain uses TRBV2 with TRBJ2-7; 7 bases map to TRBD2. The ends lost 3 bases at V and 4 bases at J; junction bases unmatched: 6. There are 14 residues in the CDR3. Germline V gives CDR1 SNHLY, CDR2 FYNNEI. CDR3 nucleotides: TGTGCCAGCAGTGAGGCGGGAGTAGGGTACGAGCAGTACTTC. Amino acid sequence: CASSEAGVGYEQYF.

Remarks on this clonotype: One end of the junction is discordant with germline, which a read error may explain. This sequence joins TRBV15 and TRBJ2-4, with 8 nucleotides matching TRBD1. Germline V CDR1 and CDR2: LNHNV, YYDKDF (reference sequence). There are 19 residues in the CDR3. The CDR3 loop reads CATSRGIDRGNQAKNIRYF. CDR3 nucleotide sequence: TGTGCCACCAGCAGAGGAATAGACAGGGGAAATCAAGCCAAAAACATTCGGTACTTC.

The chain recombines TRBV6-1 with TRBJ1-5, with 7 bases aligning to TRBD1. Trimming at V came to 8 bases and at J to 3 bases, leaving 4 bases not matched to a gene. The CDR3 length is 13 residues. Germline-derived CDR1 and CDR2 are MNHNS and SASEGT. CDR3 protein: CASLTGTNQPQHF. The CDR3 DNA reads TGTGCCAGCTTGACAGGGACCAATCAGCCCCAGCATTTT.